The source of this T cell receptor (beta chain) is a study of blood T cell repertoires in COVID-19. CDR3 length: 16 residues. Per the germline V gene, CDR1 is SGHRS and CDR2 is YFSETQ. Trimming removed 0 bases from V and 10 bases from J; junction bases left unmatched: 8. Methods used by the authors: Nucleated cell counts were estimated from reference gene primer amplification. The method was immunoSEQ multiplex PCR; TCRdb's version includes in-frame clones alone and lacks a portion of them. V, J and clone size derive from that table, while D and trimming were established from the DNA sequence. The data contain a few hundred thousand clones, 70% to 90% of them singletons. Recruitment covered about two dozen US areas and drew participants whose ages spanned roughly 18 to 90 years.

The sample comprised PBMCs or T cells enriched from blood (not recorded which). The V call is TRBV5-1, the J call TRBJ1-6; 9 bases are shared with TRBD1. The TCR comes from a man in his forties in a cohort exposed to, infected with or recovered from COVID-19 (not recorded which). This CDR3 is CASSLGGQGQSSPLHF. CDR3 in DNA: TGCGCCAGCAGCTTGGGGGGACAGGGACAATCATCACCCCTCCACTTT.